This entry concerns a single TCR beta chain. Per germline, CDR1 SNHLY and CDR2 FYNNEI. V shed 3 bases and J shed 4 bases, with 10 bases lying between them. The CDR3 covers 15 residues. PCR amplification relied on 60 Vbeta primers (plus 13 Jbeta primers). This table comes from immunoSEQ multiplex PCR, and its TCRdb copy is limited to in-frame clones, with some not included. The sample lists roughly 150,000 clones; roughly 87% were seen once. This sample stems from a study of cytomegalovirus exposure and HLA in healthy donors. This chain connects TRBV2 to TRBJ1-6; maybe TRBD1 (5 bases). This TCR came from a man in his forties or fifties in good health and CMV-seropositive. Sequenced input: PBMCs. The CDR3 sequence: CASSEGGPYNSPLHF. The DNA of the CDR3 is TGTGCCAGCAGTGAGGGGGGACCTTATAATTCACCCCTCCACTTT.